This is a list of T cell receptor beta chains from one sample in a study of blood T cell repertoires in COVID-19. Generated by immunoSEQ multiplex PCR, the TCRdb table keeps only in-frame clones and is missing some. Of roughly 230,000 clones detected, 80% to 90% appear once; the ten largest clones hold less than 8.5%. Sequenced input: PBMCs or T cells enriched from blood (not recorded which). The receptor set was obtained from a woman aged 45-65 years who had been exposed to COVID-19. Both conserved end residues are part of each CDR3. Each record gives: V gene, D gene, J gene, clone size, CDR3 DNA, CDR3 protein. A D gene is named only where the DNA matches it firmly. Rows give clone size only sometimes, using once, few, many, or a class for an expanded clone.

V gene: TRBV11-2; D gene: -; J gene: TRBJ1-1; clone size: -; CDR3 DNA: TGTGCCAGCAGCTTCACACAGGAAACTGAAGCTTTCTTT; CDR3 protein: CASSFTQETEAFF
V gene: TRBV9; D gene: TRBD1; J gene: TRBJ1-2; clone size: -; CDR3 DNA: TGTGCCAGCTCGGGACAGGGGGCGTCATACTATGGCTACACCTTC; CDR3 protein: CASSGQGASYYGYTF
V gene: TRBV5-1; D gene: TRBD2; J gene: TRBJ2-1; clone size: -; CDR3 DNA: TGCGCCAGCAGCTCCGGGACTAGCGGGCCCTACAATGAGCAGTTCTTC; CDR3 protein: CASSSGTSGPYNEQFF
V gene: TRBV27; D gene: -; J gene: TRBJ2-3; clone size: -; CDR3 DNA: TGTGCCAGCAGTACCAGGGATACGCAGTATTTT; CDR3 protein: CASSTRDTQYF
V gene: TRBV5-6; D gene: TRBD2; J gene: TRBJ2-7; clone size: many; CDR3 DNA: TGTGCCAGCAGCCCTGGGGGGGGATCCTACGAGCAGTACTTC; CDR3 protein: CASSPGGGSYEQYF
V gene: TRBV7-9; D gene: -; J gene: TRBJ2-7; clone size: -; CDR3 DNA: TGTGCCAGCAGTCCCTCGGACTGGGAGGTCACCTACGAGCAGTACTTC; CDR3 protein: CASSPSDWEVTYEQYF
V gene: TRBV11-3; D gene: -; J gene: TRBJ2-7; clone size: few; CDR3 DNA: TGTGCCAGCAGCTTAGATTCGAGCAGGGGCGAGCAGTACTTC; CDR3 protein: CASSLDSSRGEQYF
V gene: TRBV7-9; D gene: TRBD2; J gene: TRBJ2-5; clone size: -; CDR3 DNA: TGTGCCAGCAGCCCCCCTAGCGGGGTGACGGGAGAGACCCAGTACTTC; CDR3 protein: CASSPPSGVTGETQYF
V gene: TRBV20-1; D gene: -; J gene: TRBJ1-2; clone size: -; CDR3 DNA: TGCAGTGCTCCACAGGGAAATGGCTACACCTTC; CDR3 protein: CSAPQGNGYTF
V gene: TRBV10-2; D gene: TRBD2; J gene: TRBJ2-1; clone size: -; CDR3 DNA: TGCGCCAGCAGCTCCCAACAACTAGCGGGAAGTTACAATGAGCAGTTCTTC; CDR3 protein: CASSSQQLAGSYNEQFF
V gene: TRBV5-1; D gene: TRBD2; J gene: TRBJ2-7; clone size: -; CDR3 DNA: TGCGCCAGCAGCTTGGCGCCTAGCGGGGGTGACGAGCAGTACTTC; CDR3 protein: CASSLAPSGGDEQYF
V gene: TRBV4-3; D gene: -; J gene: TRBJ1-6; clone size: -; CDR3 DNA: TGCGCCAGCAGCCTCGCGAGCGGCCCTTCCTATAATTCACCCCTCCACTTT; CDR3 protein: CASSLASGPSYNSPLHF
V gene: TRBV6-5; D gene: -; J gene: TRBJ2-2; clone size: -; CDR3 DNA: TGTGCCAGCCAGGGACACCTTAACACCGGGGAGCTGTTTTTT; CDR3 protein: CASQGHLNTGELFF
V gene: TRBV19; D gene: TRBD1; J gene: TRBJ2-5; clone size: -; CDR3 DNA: TGTGCCAGTAGTACAAGACAGGGGGCAGGAGAGACCCAGTACTTC; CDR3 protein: CASSTRQGAGETQYF
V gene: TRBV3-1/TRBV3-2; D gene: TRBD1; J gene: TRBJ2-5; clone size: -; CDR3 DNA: TGTGCCAGCACCCCCCAAGACAGGGGACAAGAGACCCAGTACTTC; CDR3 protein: CASTPQDRGQETQYF
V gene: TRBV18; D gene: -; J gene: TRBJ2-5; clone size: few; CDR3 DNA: TGTGCCAGCTCAGCCGGACCGAGGGAAGAGACCCAGTACTTC; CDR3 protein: CASSAGPREETQYF
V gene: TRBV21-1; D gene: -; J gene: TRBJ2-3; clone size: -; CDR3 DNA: TGTGCCAGCAGCTCCCACCCAATGGGCGGGGGGAACACAGATACGCAGTATTTT; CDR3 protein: CASSSHPMGGGNTDTQYF
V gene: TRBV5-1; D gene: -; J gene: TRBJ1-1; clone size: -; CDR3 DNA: TGCGCCAGCAGCTCCTCCGGGTCGGACACTGAAGCTTTCTTT; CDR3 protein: CASSSSGSDTEAFF
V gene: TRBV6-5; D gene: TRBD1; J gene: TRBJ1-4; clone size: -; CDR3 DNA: TGTGCCAGCAAACCCGGGACAGGGGCTGAAAAACTGTTTTTT; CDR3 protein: CASKPGTGAEKLFF
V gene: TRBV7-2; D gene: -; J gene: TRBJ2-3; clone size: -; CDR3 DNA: TGTGCCAGCAGTCGGCGGTACACAGATACGCAGTATTTT; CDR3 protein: CASSRRYTDTQYF
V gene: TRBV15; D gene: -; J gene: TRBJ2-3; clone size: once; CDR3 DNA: TGTGCCACCAGCCTACGGAGGACAGCCCGCACAGATACGCAGTATTTT; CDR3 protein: CATSLRRTARTDTQYF
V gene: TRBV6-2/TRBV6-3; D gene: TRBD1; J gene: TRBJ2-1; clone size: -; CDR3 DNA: TGTGCCAGCAGTTTCACAGGGGGCTCTGTGGATGAGCAGTTCTTC; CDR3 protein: CASSFTGGSVDEQFF
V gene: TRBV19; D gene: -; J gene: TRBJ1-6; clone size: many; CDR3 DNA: TGTGCCAGTAGTATTAACCAGGCTTCACCCCTCCACTTT; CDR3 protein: CASSINQASPLHF
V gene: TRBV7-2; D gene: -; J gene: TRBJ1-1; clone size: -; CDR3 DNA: TGTGCCAGCAGCTTAGCGTCCCAGGGCTGGGGGAACACTGAAGCTTTCTTT; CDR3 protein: CASSLASQGWGNTEAFF
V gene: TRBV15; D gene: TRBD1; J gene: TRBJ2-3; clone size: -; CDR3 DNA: TGTGCCACCAGCAGAGGGACAGGGCGCACAGATACGCAGTATTTT; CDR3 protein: CATSRGTGRTDTQYF
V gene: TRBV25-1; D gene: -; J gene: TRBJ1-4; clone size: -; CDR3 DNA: TGTGCCAGCAGTGATGGGGGGTACCGTGAAAAACTGTTTTTT; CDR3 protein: CASSDGGYREKLFF
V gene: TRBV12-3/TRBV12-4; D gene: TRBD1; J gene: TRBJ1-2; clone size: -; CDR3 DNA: TGTGCCAGCAGTTCAGGGACAGTCTATGGCTACACCTTC; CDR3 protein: CASSSGTVYGYTF
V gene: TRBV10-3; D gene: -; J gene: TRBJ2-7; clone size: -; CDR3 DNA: TGTGCCATCAGGGACTTGGCCTACGAGCAGTACTTC; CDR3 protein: CAIRDLAYEQYF
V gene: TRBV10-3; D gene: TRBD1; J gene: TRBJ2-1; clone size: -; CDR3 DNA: TGTGCCATCAGTGGAGGGCAGGGGGCCGTCTATGAGCAGTTCTTC; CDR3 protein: CAISGGQGAVYEQFF
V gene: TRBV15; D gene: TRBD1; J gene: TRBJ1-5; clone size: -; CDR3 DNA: TGTGCCACCAGCAGAGAAGGGACAGGGATTCAGCCCCAGCATTTT; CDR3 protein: CATSREGTGIQPQHF
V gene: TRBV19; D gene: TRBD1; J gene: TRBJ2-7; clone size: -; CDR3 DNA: TGTGCCAGTAGTCTTGGGACAGACAGATACGAGCAGTACTTC; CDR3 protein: CASSLGTDRYEQYF
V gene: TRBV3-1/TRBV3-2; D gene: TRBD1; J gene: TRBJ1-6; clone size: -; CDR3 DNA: TGTGCCAGCAGCCAACTGACAGGGGGAAATTCACCCCTCCACTTT; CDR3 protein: CASSQLTGGNSPLHF
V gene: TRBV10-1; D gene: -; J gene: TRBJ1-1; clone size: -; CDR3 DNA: TGCGCCAGCAGTGAGTCCTCGTGGAACCCACAGGGATCAGCTGAAGCTTTCTTT; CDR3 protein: CASSESSWNPQGSAEAFF
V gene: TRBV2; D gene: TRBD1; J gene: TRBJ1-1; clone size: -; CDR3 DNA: TGTGCCAGCAGTACAGGGGCAATCAACACTGAAGCTTTCTTT; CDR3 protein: CASSTGAINTEAFF
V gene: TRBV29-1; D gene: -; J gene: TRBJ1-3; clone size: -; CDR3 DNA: TGCAGCGTTGAAGGGGGGCCTGGAAACACCATATATTTT; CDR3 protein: CSVEGGPGNTIYF
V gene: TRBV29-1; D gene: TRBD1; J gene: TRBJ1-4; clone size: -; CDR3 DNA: TGCAGCGTTGATCCCGGGACAGGAGGTGAAAAACTGTTTTTT; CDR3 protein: CSVDPGTGGEKLFF
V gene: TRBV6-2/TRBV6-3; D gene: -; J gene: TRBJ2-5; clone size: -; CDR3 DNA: TGTGCCAGCAGTTGGGGCCCCGTGGGGGAGACCCAGTACTTC; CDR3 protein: CASSWGPVGETQYF
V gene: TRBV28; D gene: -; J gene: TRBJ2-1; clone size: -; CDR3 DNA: TGTGCCAGCAGTTTTTGGGGCGGGGTGGGCTCCTACAATGAGCAGTTCTTC; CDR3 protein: CASSFWGGVGSYNEQFF
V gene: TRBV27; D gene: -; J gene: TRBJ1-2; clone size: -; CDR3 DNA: TGTGCCAGCAGTTTATCGTCGGAGATTATTAACTATGGCTACACCTTC; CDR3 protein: CASSLSSEIINYGYTF
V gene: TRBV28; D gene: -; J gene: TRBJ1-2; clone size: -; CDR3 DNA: TGTGCCAGCAGATGGAGCGGATCTAACTATGGCTACACCTTC; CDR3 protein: CASRWSGSNYGYTF
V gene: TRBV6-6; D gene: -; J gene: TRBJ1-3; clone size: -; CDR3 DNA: TGTGCCAGCAGCGCAGCGGGACCGGACGCTGGAAACACCATATATTTT; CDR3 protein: CASSAAGPDAGNTIYF
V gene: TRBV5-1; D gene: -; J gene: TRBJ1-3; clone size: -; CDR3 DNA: TGCGCCAGCAGCTTCGGGTTGGGAAACACCATATATTTT; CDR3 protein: CASSFGLGNTIYF
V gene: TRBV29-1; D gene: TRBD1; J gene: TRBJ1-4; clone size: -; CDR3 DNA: TGCAGCGCCAGTCGACAGGGGGCGCGAGAAAAACTGTTTTTT; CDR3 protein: CSASRQGAREKLFF
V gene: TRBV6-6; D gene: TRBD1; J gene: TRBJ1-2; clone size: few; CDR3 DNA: TGTGCCAGCAGTTACCTACAGGGGTATGGCTACACCTTC; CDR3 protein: CASSYLQGYGYTF
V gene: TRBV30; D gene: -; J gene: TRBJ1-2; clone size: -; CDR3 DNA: TGTGCCTGGAGTGTGGGGGGGCAGCATGGCTACACCTTC; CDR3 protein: CAWSVGGQHGYTF
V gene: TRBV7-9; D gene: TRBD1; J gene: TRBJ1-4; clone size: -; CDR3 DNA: TGTGCCAGCAGCTTAGGACGGACAGGCTTGAATGAAAAACTGTTTTTT; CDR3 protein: CASSLGRTGLNEKLFF
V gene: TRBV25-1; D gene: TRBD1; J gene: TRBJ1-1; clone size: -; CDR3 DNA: TGTGCCAGCCGCGACAGGGAGAACACTGAAGCTTTCTTT; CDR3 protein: CASRDRENTEAFF
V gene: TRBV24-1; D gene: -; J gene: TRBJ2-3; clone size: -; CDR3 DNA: TGTGCCACCAGTGATTTCGGCGGCAGCACAGATACGCAGTATTTT; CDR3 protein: CATSDFGGSTDTQYF